This T cell receptor (beta chain) was identified during a study of control samples from healthy donors and cancer patients. The germline V gene has CDR1 SNHLY and CDR2 FYNNEI. V was cut by 6 bases and J by 8 bases, with 7 bases left in between. This CDR3 has 10 residues. Profiling relied on immunoSEQ multiplex PCR, and the TCRdb table lists in-frame clones only, not all of them. The sample lists around 50,000 clones, around 86% occurring once. The chain is built from TRBV2 and TRBJ1-1; unclear D gene. Sequencing input: PBMCs. This TCR came from a woman aged 45-59 years with lung cancer. The CDR3 region has the DNA TGTGCCAGCAGCCGGGTCGAAGCTTTCTTT. It codes for CASSRVEAFF.